The rows below give T cell receptor beta chains drawn from one sample of a study of blood T cell repertoires in COVID-19. The assay was immunoSEQ multiplex PCR, and TCRdb's table has in-frame clones only and misses some. The data contain about 250,000 clones, roughly 87% of them singletons. Sequencing was performed on PBMCs or T cells enriched from blood (not recorded which). Source of these receptors: a woman under 40 with acute COVID-19. CDR3s include the opening cysteine and the closing phenylalanine or tryptophan. The D gene is left open where the match is weak. A row's size may be missing; if present it is once, few, many or a size class.

j_call,d_call,cdr3_length,v_call,clone_size,cdr3_aa,cdr3_nt
TRBJ2-5,.,14,TRBV5-5,.,CASSPLPTEETQYF,TGTGCCAGCAGCCCCCTCCCGACTGAAGAGACCCAGTACTTC
TRBJ1-5,.,13,TRBV2,few,CASNGQSNQPQHF,TGTGCCAGCAACGGACAGAGCAATCAGCCCCAGCATTTT
TRBJ2-7,.,13,TRBV5-5,.,CASSLTRSYEQYF,TGTGCCAGCAGCTTGACGAGGTCCTACGAGCAGTACTTC
TRBJ2-7,.,14,TRBV16,.,CASSLETNSYEQYF,TGTGCCAGCAGCCTCGAGACAAATTCCTACGAGCAGTACTTC
TRBJ2-4,.,16,TRBV5-6,.,CASSLVRGLTQRIQYF,TGTGCCAGCAGCTTGGTGCGGGGCCTGACCCAAAGAATTCAGTACTTC
TRBJ1-3,.,14,TRBV25-1,.,CASSEPNWANTIYF,TGTGCCAGCAGTGAACCGAATTGGGCAAACACCATATATTTT
TRBJ1-2,.,13,TRBV27,few,CASSLNYNYGYTF,TGTGCCAGCAGTTTAAACTATAACTATGGCTACACCTTC
TRBJ1-2,.,12,TRBV3-1/TRBV3-2,few,CASSQGTIGYTF,TGTGCCAGCAGCCAAGGGACTATCGGCTACACCTTC
TRBJ2-7,TRBD2,15,TRBV9,.,CASSETETSGYEQYF,TGTGCCAGCAGCGAGACGGAGACTAGCGGTTACGAGCAGTACTTC
TRBJ2-2,.,13,TRBV9,.,CASSVGSAGELFF,TGTGCCAGCAGCGTAGGTTCGGCCGGGGAGCTGTTTTTT
TRBJ2-1,.,13,TRBV7-2,.,CASSKAGAHEQFF,TGTGCCAGCAGCAAAGCAGGGGCCCATGAGCAGTTCTTC
TRBJ1-5,TRBD1,15,TRBV6-5,.,CASSHRDRSNQPQHF,TGTGCCAGCAGTCACCGGGACAGAAGCAATCAGCCCCAGCATTTT
TRBJ2-5,.,12,TRBV25-1,.,CASSEFVETQYF,TGTGCCAGCAGTGAATTCGTCGAGACCCAGTACTTC
TRBJ2-7,.,14,TRBV18,.,CASSPGTDSYEQYF,TGTGCCAGCTCACCGGGGACTGATTCCTACGAGCAGTACTTC
TRBJ1-5,TRBD1,13,TRBV6-4,.,CASRGQGNQPQHF,TGTGCCAGCAGGGGACAGGGCAATCAGCCCCAGCATTTT
TRBJ1-6,TRBD1,15,TRBV27,.,CASSLLGQGNSPLHF,TGTGCCAGCAGTCTACTGGGACAGGGTAATTCACCCCTCCACTTT
TRBJ2-1,TRBD2,14,TRBV11-2,once,CASSPGTSGREQFF,TGTGCCAGCAGCCCCGGGACTAGCGGCCGCGAGCAGTTCTTC
TRBJ2-1,.,12,TRBV12-3/TRBV12-4,once,CASAGNTDEQFF,TGTGCCAGCGCCGGGAACACCGATGAGCAGTTCTTC
TRBJ2-7,.,14,TRBV5-4,.,CASSPDPGQPLKYF,TGTGCCAGCAGTCCTGACCCGGGACAACCCTTGAAGTACTTC
TRBJ2-7,.,15,TRBV30,.,CAWSPKQGPGYEQYF,TGTGCCTGGAGTCCGAAGCAGGGTCCAGGCTACGAGCAGTACTTC
TRBJ2-6,TRBD1,15,TRBV13,.,CASSDRGSGANVLTF,TGTGCCAGCAGCGACAGGGGATCTGGGGCCAACGTCCTGACTTTC
TRBJ1-2,.,14,TRBV4-3,.,CASSRETASYGYTF,TGCGCCAGCAGCCGTGAGACTGCTAGCTATGGCTACACCTTC
TRBJ2-3,.,16,TRBV11-1,.,CASSDPSHTSTDTQYF,TGTGCCAGCAGCGATCCCTCCCATACTAGCACAGATACGCAGTATTTT
TRBJ2-7,TRBD1,14,TRBV11-3,.,CASSVRTGAYEQYF,TGTGCCAGCAGCGTGAGGACAGGGGCCTACGAGCAGTACTTC
TRBJ2-7,TRBD2,19,TRBV2,.,CASREIAGGRFLTRYEQYF,TGTGCCAGCAGGGAGATAGCGGGGGGGCGCTTTTTAACAAGGTACGAGCAGTACTTC
TRBJ1-3,.,15,TRBV5-1,.,CASSKDKSSGNTIYF,TGCGCCAGCAGCAAGGACAAAAGCTCTGGAAACACCATATATTTT
TRBJ2-7,.,13,TRBV7-9,.,CASSLASPLEQYF,TGTGCCAGCAGCTTAGCTTCGCCACTGGAGCAGTACTTC
TRBJ2-1,TRBD2,14,TRBV2,.,CASNPSGVYNEQFF,TGTGCCAGCAACCCTAGCGGAGTTTACAATGAGCAGTTCTTC
TRBJ1-2,.,15,TRBV18,.,CASSPGANEAYGYTF,TGTGCCAGCTCACCTGGGGCGAATGAAGCCTATGGCTACACCTTC
TRBJ2-2,TRBD2,17,TRBV6-2/TRBV6-3,.,CASSPGPGLATTGELFF,TGTGCCAGCAGCCCAGGGCCGGGACTAGCGACCACCGGGGAGCTGTTTTTT
TRBJ1-2,.,11,TRBV28,.,CASSPNYGYTF,TGTGCCAGCAGTCCGAACTATGGCTACACCTTC
TRBJ1-6,TRBD1,15,TRBV6-5,.,CASRLQGARNSPLHF,TGTGCCAGCAGGCTACAGGGGGCGCGTAATTCACCCCTCCACTTT
TRBJ2-3,TRBD2,16,TRBV28,.,CASSFWRGAFEDTQYF,TGTGCCAGCAGTTTTTGGCGGGGGGCTTTCGAAGATACGCAGTATTTT
TRBJ1-6,.,14,TRBV6-5,.,CASTSVEGRPPLHF,TGTGCCAGCACTAGTGTTGAAGGGAGGCCACCCCTCCACTTT
TRBJ1-4,.,15,TRBV7-6,few,CASSLGQVANEKLFF,TGTGCCAGCAGCTTAGGACAGGTTGCTAATGAAAAACTGTTTTTT
TRBJ1-1,.,13,TRBV28,.,CASTRRMNTEAFF,TGTGCCAGCACGCGGCGGATGAACACTGAAGCTTTCTTT
TRBJ1-1,TRBD1,15,TRBV10-3,.,CAISDRGGPDTEAFF,TGTGCCATCAGTGACAGAGGGGGCCCGGACACTGAAGCTTTCTTT
TRBJ2-1,.,14,TRBV14,.,CASSQSNGINEQFF,TGTGCCAGCAGCCAGTCTAACGGGATCAATGAGCAGTTCTTC
TRBJ2-3,TRBD2,15,TRBV6-2/TRBV6-3,.,CASSIAGGPTHKQYF,TGTGCCAGCAGCATAGCGGGGGGGCCCACTCACAAGCAGTATTTT
TRBJ2-7,.,13,TRBV19,.,CASSTGTYYEQYF,TGTGCCAGTAGTACAGGGACATACTACGAGCAGTACTTC
TRBJ2-5,TRBD2,16,TRBV7-6,.,CASSSLTSGARETQYF,TGTGCCAGCAGCTCCTTGACCAGCGGGGCGCGAGAGACCCAGTACTTC
TRBJ1-3,.,14,TRBV6-5,.,CASSWRGTGNTIYF,TGTGCCAGCAGTTGGAGGGGAACTGGAAACACCATATATTTT
TRBJ2-2,TRBD1,15,TRBV18,.,CASSPRGPSTGELFF,TGTGCCAGCTCACCGAGGGGGCCGAGCACCGGGGAGCTGTTTTTT
TRBJ1-1,.,15,TRBV5-1,.,CASSLDSRGFTEAFF,TGCGCCAGCAGCTTGGATTCTAGGGGCTTCACTGAAGCTTTCTTT
TRBJ1-2,.,12,TRBV4-1,.,CASSQDISGYTF,TGCGCCAGCAGCCAAGATATCTCCGGCTACACCTTC
TRBJ2-1,TRBD2,15,TRBV9,.,CASSPRIAGDGEQFF,TGTGCCAGCAGCCCCCGGATAGCGGGGGACGGCGAGCAGTTCTTC
TRBJ2-5,TRBD1,14,TRBV19,.,CASKRRDRQETQYF,TGTGCCAGTAAACGCCGGGACAGACAAGAGACCCAGTACTTC
TRBJ1-1,.,13,TRBV2,.,CASSEDQGTEAFF,TGTGCCAGCAGTGAAGATCAGGGTACCGAAGCTTTCTTT
TRBJ2-1,.,13,TRBV19,.,CASSIGQNNEQFF,TGTGCCAGTAGTATAGGCCAGAACAATGAGCAGTTCTTC